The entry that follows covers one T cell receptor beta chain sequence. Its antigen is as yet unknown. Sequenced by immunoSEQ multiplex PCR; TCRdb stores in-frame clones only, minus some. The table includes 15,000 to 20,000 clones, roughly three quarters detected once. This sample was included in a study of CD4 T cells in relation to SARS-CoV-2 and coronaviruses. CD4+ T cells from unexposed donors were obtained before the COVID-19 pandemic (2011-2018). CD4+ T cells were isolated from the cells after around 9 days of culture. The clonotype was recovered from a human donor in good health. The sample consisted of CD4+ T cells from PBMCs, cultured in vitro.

CDR3 sequence (DNA): TGTGCCAGCAGCCAAATGCCCGGGCGGGTGCAGTTCTTC. This codes for CASSQMPGRVQFF. V usage is TRBV3-1 (or the pseudogene TRBV3-2) and J usage is TRBJ2-1, with TRBD2 as a possible D gene (5 bases). The CDR3 is 13 amino acids. Germline lookup yields CDR1 LGHDT and CDR2 YNNKEL (reference sequence). V lost 2 bases and J 12 bases, leaving 14 bases between the germline ends.